The clone carrying this T cell receptor (beta chain) was picked up a small number of times. This entry belongs to a study of blood T cells in healthy people across ages. A J-beta primer mix and a sample-barcoded 5' primer were used in a second PCR of about 6 to 12 cycles. Sequencing of every sample gave 3 million or more CDR3-containing paired-end reads. TCRdb re-derived calls from the 5' RACE reads in MiXCR, one entry per CDR3 protein. The table lists fewer than 2,000,000 distinct CDR3 sequences, about two fifths of them singletons. Germline CDR1 DFQATT, CDR2 SNEGSKA (reference sequence). The CDR3 is made up of 14 amino acids. The ends lost 5 bases at V and 4 bases at J; junction bases unmatched: 10.

The sample consisted of blood. This TCR was recovered from a human donor in good health. The chain combines TRBV20-1 with TRBJ2-7; 8 positions match TRBD1. The CDR3 nucleotides are TGCAGTGCTGTAATCAGGACAGGGACTTACGAGCAGTACTTC. Its translation is CSAVIRTGTYEQYF.